The 13 T cell receptor beta chains given below trace back to one sample, sequenced in a study of blood T cell repertoires in COVID-19. The table came from immunoSEQ multiplex PCR; TCRdb's copy has only in-frame clones and leaves some out. The sample lists under 400,000 clones; roughly 88% were seen once. Sequenced input: peripheral blood. The source is a woman aged 25 to 45 with COVID-19, enrolled during active disease.

This chain uses TRBV11-2 with TRBJ2-7; 7 bases match TRBD1. This CDR3 contains 13 residues. Looked up from germline, CDR1 is SGHAT and CDR2 is FQNNGV. V gave up 5 bases and J gave up 3 bases; unmatched junction bases: 4. CDR3 bases: TGTGCCAGCAGCCCCGACAGGGACTACGAGCAGTACTTC. It specifies CASSPDRDYEQYF.

The chain has TRBV27 and TRBJ2-7; a weak D match, TRBD2 (5 bases). Between the trimmed V and J ends, which lost 1 base and 3 bases, there was a span of 10 bases. The CDR3 has 14 amino acids. CDR1 is MNHEY and CDR2 is SMNVEV in the germline V gene (reference sequence). The CDR3 DNA sequence: TGTGCCAGCAGTTTATACACTAGTAGCTACGAGCAGTACTTC. Protein sequence: CASSLYTSSYEQYF.

The V gene is TRBV19, the J gene TRBJ1-4; 7 bases align to TRBD1. This CDR3 spans 17 amino acids. Germline trimming cut 7 bases from V and 4 bases from J; bases unmatched to any gene: 15. Germline loops: CDR1 LNHDA, CDR2 SQIVND (reference sequence). The CDR3 is CASTASPRGQLNEKLFF. The CDR3 bases are TGTGCCAGTACCGCTAGTCCGAGGGGACAGCTTAATGAAAAACTGTTTTTT.

The chain couples TRBV28 to TRBJ2-6; D is possibly TRBD2 (6 bases). The CDR3 runs to 16 residues. The ends were cut back, 6 bases at V and 0 bases at J, with 12 bases in the middle. CDR1 is MDHEN, CDR2 SYDVKM, per germline. CDR3 protein: CASSGGTDSGANVLTF. In nucleotides, the CDR3 is TGTGCCAGCAGCGGGGGAACCGACTCTGGGGCCAACGTCCTGACTTTC.

This clone has only one observation. The chain carries TRBV7-2 and TRBJ2-3, with 7 bases that match TRBD1. Germline CDR1 reads SGHTA; CDR2 reads FQGNSA. With 1 base clipped from V and 2 bases from J, the junction kept 3 bases outside the gene matches. The CDR3 sequence is 15 residues long. In DNA form, the CDR3 reads TGTGCCAGCAGCTTAGAGGGGGCTTACACAGATACGCAGTATTTT. Its translation is CASSLEGAYTDTQYF.

The J gene is TRBJ2-5, the V gene TRBV7-7, with D possibly TRBD2 on 5 matching bases. The CDR3 runs to 15 residues. V lost 1 base and J 4 bases, leaving 13 bases between the germline ends. Per germline, CDR1 SSHAT and CDR2 FNYEAQ (reference sequence). CDR3 sequence (DNA): TGTGCCAGCAGCTTAGGAGGGAGTGTTGGAGAGACCCAGTACTTC. Protein: CASSLGGSVGETQYF. The whole variable domain, filled in from reference TRBV7-7 and TRBJ2-5, reads GAGVSQSPRYKVTKRGQDVTLRCDPISSHATLYWYQQALGQGPEFLTYFNYEAQPDKSGLPSDRFSAERPEGSISTLTIQRTEQRDSAMYRCASSLGGSVGETQYFGPGTRLLVL.

The rearrangement joins TRBV7-9 to TRBJ2-2; weak D call: TRBD1 (6 bases). The CDR3 spans 14 residues. CDR1 is SEHNR and CDR2 is FQNEAQ in the germline V gene (reference sequence). Trimming stripped 3 bases from V and 5 bases from J, with 10 bases between. CDR3 nucleotides: TGTGCCAGCAGCTTCGGACAGACGACCGGGGAGCTGTTTTTT. It encodes CASSFGQTTGELFF.

The rearrangement uses TRBV30 and TRBJ1-1; no definite D call. V lost 1 base to trimming and J lost 2 bases, with 14 bases between them. The CDR3 has 15 residues. Germline V CDR1 and CDR2: GTSNPN, SVGIG (reference sequence). The CDR3 DNA reads TGTGCCTGGAGTGACACCCGGCGGGGAAACACTGAAGCTTTCTTT. It codes for CAWSDTRRGNTEAFF.

The chain recombines TRBV19 with TRBJ2-7; D is unclear. This CDR3 is 13 amino acids long. The ends were cut back, 1 base at V and 0 bases at J, with 4 bases in the middle. Germline V gene lookup returns CDR1 LNHDA and CDR2 SQIVND (reference sequence). The CDR3 DNA is TGTGCCAGTAGTATAGCCGTCTCCTACGAGCAGTACTTC. It yields the protein CASSIAVSYEQYF.

The chain recombines TRBV3-1 (or the pseudogene TRBV3-2) with TRBJ1-6; the match to TRBD1 covers 8 bases. Trimming cost V 4 bases and J 9 bases; bases outside gene matches: 5. CDR1 and CDR2 (germline): LGHDT, YNNKEL (reference sequence). The CDR3 length is 14 residues. In nucleotides, the CDR3 is TGTGCCAGCAGCCTCGGACAGGGAAGTTCACCCCTCCACTTT. It specifies CASSLGQGSSPLHF.

The chain employs TRBV29-1 and TRBJ1-2; possibly TRBD1 for D (5 bases). The CDR3 extends over 15 amino acids. Deletions cut 0 bases from V and 6 bases from J, with 17 bases between. Germline V CDR1 and CDR2: SQVTM, ANQGSEA. CDR3 nucleotides: TGCAGCGTTGAAGATCGCGCCCCCGGGGGGGATGGCTACACCTTC. As protein: CSVEDRAPGGDGYTF. The variable domain in full, with the rest retrieved from reference TRBV29-1 and TRBJ1-2, is SAVISQKPSRDICQRGTSLTIQCQVDSQVTMMFWYRQQPGQSLTLIATANQGSEATYESGFVIDKFPISRPNLTFSTLTVSNMSPEDSSIYLCSVEDRAPGGDGYTFGSGTRLTVV.

The chain combines TRBV18 with TRBJ2-7; a possible D gene is TRBD1 (5 bases). CDR3 length: 15 residues. Germline CDR1 is KGHSH and CDR2 is LQKENI. V lost 3 bases to trimming and J lost 6 bases, with 18 bases between them. CDR3 protein: CASSPEIQGVAEQYF. The DNA of the CDR3 is TGTGCCAGCTCACCCGAGATTCAAGGGGTTGCCGAGCAGTACTTC.

This clone has only a few counts. Other DNA sequences in this specimen translate into the identical CDR3. The chain links TRBV5-1 to TRBJ2-1; TRBD1 agrees at 12 bases. The germline CDR1 and CDR2 sequences are SGHRS and YFSETQ. The length of the CDR3 is 16 residues. The trim removed 0 bases at V and 2 bases at J, leaving 0 bases unmatched. CDR3 sequence reads: CASSLGDRGPYNEQFF. The CDR3 bases are TGCGCCAGCAGCTTGGGGGACAGGGGGCCCTACAATGAGCAGTTCTTC.